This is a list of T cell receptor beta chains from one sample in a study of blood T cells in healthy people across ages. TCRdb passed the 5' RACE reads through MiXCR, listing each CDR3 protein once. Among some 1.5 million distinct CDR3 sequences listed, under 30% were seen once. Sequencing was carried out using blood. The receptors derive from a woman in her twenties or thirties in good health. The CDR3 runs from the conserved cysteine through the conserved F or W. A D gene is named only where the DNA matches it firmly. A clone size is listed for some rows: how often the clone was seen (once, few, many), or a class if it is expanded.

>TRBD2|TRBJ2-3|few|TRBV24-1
TGTGCCACCAGTGATGCTCGACTAGCGGGGGTCGCAGATACGCAGTATTTT
CATSDARLAGVADTQYF
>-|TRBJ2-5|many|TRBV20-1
TGCAGTGCTTGGGAAGAGACCCAGTACTTC
CSAWEETQYF
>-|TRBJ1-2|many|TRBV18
TGTGCCAGCTCACCACCGGGACCGTCGTTTTTTGGCTACACCTTC
CASSPPGPSFFGYTF
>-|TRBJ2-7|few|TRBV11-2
TGTGCCAGCAGCTTCACAGGCCCTGACGACGAGCAGTACTTC
CASSFTGPDDEQYF
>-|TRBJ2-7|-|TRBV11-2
TGTGCCAGCAGCATCCGCCGGGACGGTGAAGGCGAGCAGTACTTC
CASSIRRDGEGEQYF
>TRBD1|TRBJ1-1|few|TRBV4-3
TGCGCCAGCAGCCATACAAGGACAGGCACTGAAGCTTTCTTT
CASSHTRTGTEAFF
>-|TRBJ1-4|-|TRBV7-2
TGTGCCAGCAGTTTAGGCATTAATGAAAAACTGTTTTTT
CASSLGINEKLFF
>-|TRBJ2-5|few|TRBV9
TGTGCCAGCAGCGTCGGGCTAGACTTCCAAGAGACCCAGTACTTC
CASSVGLDFQETQYF
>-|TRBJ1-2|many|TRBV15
TGTGCCACCAGCAGAGATGTCGGGGGGTCCTATGGCTACACCTTC
CATSRDVGGSYGYTF
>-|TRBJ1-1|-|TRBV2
TGTGCCAGCAGATACACGTCGAACACTGAAGCTTTCTTT
CASRYTSNTEAFF
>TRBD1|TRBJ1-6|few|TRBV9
TGTGCCAGCAGCGCGAGCCCAGGGGGTTCACCCCTCCACTTT
CASSASPGGSPLHF
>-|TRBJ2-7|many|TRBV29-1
TGCAGCGTTGAAGACCAGGGGCCACCCTACGAGCAGTACTTC
CSVEDQGPPYEQYF
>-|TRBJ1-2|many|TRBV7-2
TGTGCCAGCAGCTTGGAGGGACGGCCTAACTATGGCTACACCTTC
CASSLEGRPNYGYTF
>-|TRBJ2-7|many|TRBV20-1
TGCAGTGCGGGGGTCCCCCCCTACGAGCAGTACTTC
CSAGVPPYEQYF
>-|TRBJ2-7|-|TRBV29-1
TGCAGCGTTGACCTCTTGCGGAGGACGGCGTCCTACGAGCAGTACTTC
CSVDLLRRTASYEQYF
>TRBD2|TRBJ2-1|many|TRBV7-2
TGTGCCAGCAGCTTCACTAGCGGGAGTTGGGATGAGCAGTTCTTC
CASSFTSGSWDEQFF
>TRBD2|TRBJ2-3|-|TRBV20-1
TGCAGTGCCCCCCTGACTAGCGGGAGCCCAGATACGCAGTATTTT
CSAPLTSGSPDTQYF
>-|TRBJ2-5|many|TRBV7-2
TGTGCCAGCAGCTTATCCTCCCAGCGTGGAGAGACCCAGTACTTC
CASSLSSQRGETQYF
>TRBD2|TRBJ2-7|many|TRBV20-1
TGCAGTGCTAGGATTAGCGGGAGCTCCTACGAGCAGTACTTC
CSARISGSSYEQYF
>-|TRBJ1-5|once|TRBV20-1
TGCAGTGCTCTTCGCGGGTATAGCAATCAGCCCCAGCATTTT
CSALRGYSNQPQHF
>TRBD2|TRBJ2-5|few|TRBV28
TGTGCCAGCAGCAGGAAACGGGAGGCCCAGTACTTC
CASSRKREAQYF
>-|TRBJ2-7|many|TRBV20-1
TGCAGTGCTGTGCGTCGTACGTCCTACGAGCAGTACTTC
CSAVRRTSYEQYF
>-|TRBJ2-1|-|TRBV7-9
TGTGCCAGCAGCTTAGCGCAGGAGGGATGGAACAATGAGCAGTTCTTC
CASSLAQEGWNNEQFF
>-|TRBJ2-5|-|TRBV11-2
TGTGCCAGCAGCCCAAACACATCGGGGGAGACCCAGTACTTC
CASSPNTSGETQYF
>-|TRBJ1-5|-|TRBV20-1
TGCAGTGCAAACAGGGCGAGTCAGCCCCAGCATTTT
CSANRASQPQHF
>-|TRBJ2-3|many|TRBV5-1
TGTGCCAGCAGCTTAGGTGGGATCACAGATACGCAGTATTTT
CASSLGGITDTQYF
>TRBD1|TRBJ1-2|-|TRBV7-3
TGTGCCAGCAGACCAGAGGGGGCCGAGGGTGGCTACACCTTC
CASRPEGAEGGYTF
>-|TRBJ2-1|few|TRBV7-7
TGTGTCAGCAGCTTAGGGGAAAGCTCCTACAATGAGCAGTTCTTC
CVSSLGESSYNEQFF
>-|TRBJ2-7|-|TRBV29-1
TGCAGCGTTAGGTCGCCAGGGGCCTACGAGCAGTACTTC
CSVRSPGAYEQYF
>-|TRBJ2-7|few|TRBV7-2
TGTGCCAGCAGCTTAGCTGCCCACCACGAGCAGTACTTC
CASSLAAHHEQYF
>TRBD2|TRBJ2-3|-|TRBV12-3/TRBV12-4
TGTGCCAGCAGTTTTTCCCTCATTATAGCGGGAGGGCCAAGAAACACAGATACGCAGTATTTT
CASSFSLIIAGGPRNTDTQYF
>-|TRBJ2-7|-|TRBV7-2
TGTGCCAGCAGCCGGCGATTAGACCACGAGCAGTACTTC
CASSRRLDHEQYF
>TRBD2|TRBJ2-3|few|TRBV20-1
TGCAGTGCTAGGGGACTAGCGGGGGGCCTACACACAGATACGCAGTATTTT
CSARGLAGGLHTDTQYF
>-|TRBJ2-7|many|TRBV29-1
TGCAGCGTTGAATCGGGACGGAGCTACGAGCAGTACTTC
CSVESGRSYEQYF
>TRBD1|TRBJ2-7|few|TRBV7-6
TGTGCCGGCAGCTTAGTTGGGACAGGGGGCGACGAGCAGTACTTC
CAGSLVGTGGDEQYF
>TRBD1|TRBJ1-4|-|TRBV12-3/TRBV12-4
TGTGCCAGCAGCATCCGGGACAGGATTGAAAAACTGTTTTTT
CASSIRDRIEKLFF
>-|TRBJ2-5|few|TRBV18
TGTGCCAGCTCACCCTGGGGGAACCAAGAGACCCAGTACTTC
CASSPWGNQETQYF
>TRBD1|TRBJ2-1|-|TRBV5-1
TGCGCCAGCAGACCGGACAGGTATTACAATGAGCAGTTCTTC
CASRPDRYYNEQFF
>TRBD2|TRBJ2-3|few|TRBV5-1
TGCGCCAGCAGCTTGGGACTAGCGGGGATTAGCACAGATACGCAGTATTTT
CASSLGLAGISTDTQYF
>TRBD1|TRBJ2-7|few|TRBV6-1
TGTGCCAGCCTTCTACCGGGGGACAGGGACTACGAGCAGTACTTC
CASLLPGDRDYEQYF
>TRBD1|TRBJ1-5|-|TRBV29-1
TGCAGCGTTGCTCAGGGGGCTACTCAGCCCCAGCATTTT
CSVAQGATQPQHF
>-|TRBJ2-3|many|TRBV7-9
TGCGCCAGCAGCTTGGCCCAGGGGAGGACAGATACGCAGTATTTT
CASSLAQGRTDTQYF